Below, one TCR beta chain is given with its context. The assay was immunoSEQ multiplex PCR, and TCRdb's table has in-frame clones only and misses some. The sample includes 1,500 to 2,000 clones, more than 75% of them seen just once. The V gene's germline CDR1 is SQVTM and CDR2 ANQGSEA. The CDR3 is made up of 13 amino acids. Germline trimming cut 7 bases from V and 6 bases from J; bases unmatched to any gene: 11. The entry originates in a study of tumor T cells in aggressive B-cell lymphoma. This clonotype originated in an adult with diffuse large B cell lymphoma. The sequenced sample consisted of tumor tissue. The chain links TRBV29-1 to TRBJ1-2; TRBD1 matches at 7 bases. CDR3: CSGRTGGEDGYTF. The CDR3 nucleotides read TGCAGCGGCCGGACAGGCGGAGAGGATGGCTACACCTTC.